What follows describes a single T cell receptor (beta chain). This entry belongs to a study of blood T cell repertoires in COVID-19. About the research overall: COVID-19 samples from acute and convalescent phases originated in the United States, Italy and Spain.

Followed longitudinally, the Seattle patients had been enrolled during active infection. Original methodology: For nucleated cells, counts were estimated from reference gene primer amplification. Data came from immunoSEQ multiplex PCR; TCRdb stores just in-frame clones and leaves some out. For V, J and clone size, that table is used; D and trimming come from the DNA. The table lists approximately 250,000 clones, 65% to 90% of them singletons, with 5.1% in the top ten. The sample was peripheral blood. The TCR comes from a man aged 50 to 59 with COVID-19, enrolled during active disease.

Here the CDR3 reads CASSPDTEQYF. DNA of the CDR3: TGTGCCAGCAGTCCCGACACCGAGCAGTACTTC. This chain joins TRBV6-6 and TRBJ2-7; D gene ambiguous. V was cut by 5 bases and J by 6 bases, with 8 bases left in between. CDR1 is MNHNY and CDR2 is SVGAGI in the germline V gene (reference sequence). This CDR3 contains 11 residues.